This entry lists 12 T cell receptor beta chains sequenced from one sample in a study of blood T cells in healthy people across ages. Together with a sample-barcoded 5' primer, a J-beta primer mix was included in a second PCR lasting about 7 to 11 cycles. Via MiXCR, TCRdb re-called the 5' RACE reads, giving one row per CDR3 protein. The profile shows 800,000 to 1,000,000 distinct CDR3 sequences, approximately 49% of them singletons. The sample comprised blood. The receptors originated from a young man in good health.

In DNA, the CDR3 is TGTGCCAGCCTAACGACTAGCGGGGGACAAATTAATGAGCAGTTCTTC. Protein sequence: CASLTTSGGQINEQFF. The V and J genes are TRBV11-1 and TRBJ2-1; 12 bases are shared with TRBD2. Per the germline V gene, CDR1 is SGHAT and CDR2 is FQDESV (reference sequence). CDR3 length: 16 amino acids. V shed 8 bases and J 7 bases; nucleotides not matched to a gene: 12.

This sequence joins TRBV10-3 and TRBJ2-2, with 15 bases lining up with TRBD2. The CDR3 consists of 19 residues. With V trimmed by 3 bases and J by 1 base, 6 bases remained unmatched. Germline lookup yields CDR1 ENHRY and CDR2 SYGVKD. CDR3 nucleotides: TGTGCCATCAGTGACTTCCCGGGACTAGCGGGGGGGAACACCGGGGAGCTGTTTTTT. It translates to CAISDFPGLAGGNTGELFF.

The chain couples TRBV29-1 to TRBJ2-7; D is perhaps TRBD1 (6 bases). The CDR3 consists of 11 residues. Trimming stripped 3 bases from V and 7 bases from J, with 10 bases between. The germline V gene has CDR1 SQVTM and CDR2 ANQGSEA. CDR3 residues: CSVEGDNEQYF. The CDR3 coding sequence is TGCAGCGTTGAGGGGGACAATGAGCAGTACTTC.

The chain uses TRBV27 and TRBJ2-5, with TRBD2 matching 16 bases. Trimming cost V 1 base and J 5 bases; bases outside gene matches: 10. CDR1 MNHEY and CDR2 SMNVEV come from the germline V gene (reference sequence). The CDR3 sequence is 19 residues long. In DNA form, the CDR3 reads TGTGCCAGCAGTTTATATTCCGGGACTAGCGGGGGGGCAGGGGAGACCCAGTACTTC. Protein product: CASSLYSGTSGGAGETQYF.

The chain combines TRBV6-2 or TRBV6-3 with TRBJ2-5, with 15 bases that match TRBD2. From germline, CDR1 is MNHEY and CDR2 SVGEGT. V shed 6 bases and J 13 bases; nucleotides not matched to a gene: 15. The CDR3 contains 16 residues. The CDR3 is CASRQNSGLAGGPAYF. In DNA, the CDR3 is TGTGCCAGCAGGCAAAACTCGGGACTAGCGGGGGGCCCAGCGTACTTC.

The V call is TRBV20-1, the J call TRBJ2-7, with D hard to call. The germline gives CDR1 DFQATT, CDR2 SNEGSKA (reference sequence). V was cut by 0 bases and J by 3 bases, with 9 bases left in between. The CDR3 is made up of 13 amino acids. The CDR3 DNA reads TGCAGTGCTAGAGAATTGATAGACTACGAGCAGTACTTC. It translates to CSARELIDYEQYF.

The gene calls are TRBV6-2 or TRBV6-3 and TRBJ2-1; 9 bases line up with TRBD1. Matching the DNA end better, TRBJ2-7 makes the J call doubtful. The CDR3 is made up of 15 amino acids. Germline-derived CDR1 and CDR2 are MNHEY and SVGEGT. The CDR3 protein is CASSRGTGLYNEQYF. Written as DNA, the CDR3 is TGTGCCAGCAGTCGAGGGACAGGGCTATACAATGAGCAGTACTTC.

In its sample, this clonotype was seen a few times. The chain joins TRBV29-1 to TRBJ2-5; 8 nucleotides align to TRBD1. The ends lost 4 bases at V and 7 bases at J; junction bases unmatched: 8. The CDR3 is 13 residues long. Germline assignment: CDR1 SQVTM and CDR2 ANQGSEA. DNA of the CDR3: TGCAGCGTTGTGTCGACAGGGGCCGCGACCCAGTACTTC. Its translation: CSVVSTGAATQYF.

This clonotype was observed a few times. The chain employs TRBV3-1 and TRBJ2-3; the match to TRBD2 covers 7 bases. Germline CDR1 reads LGHDT; CDR2 reads YNNKEL (reference sequence). The CDR3 loop spans 19 amino acids. V shed 0 bases and J 1 base; nucleotides not matched to a gene: 13. The CDR3 DNA follows: TGTGCCAGCAGCCAAGAGGTGGTTCATGGTCGGGGGGGCACAGATACGCAGTATTTT. It encodes CASSQEVVHGRGGTDTQYF.

V usage is TRBV29-1 and J usage is TRBJ2-3, with D uncertain. Germline CDR1 reads SQVTM; CDR2 reads ANQGSEA. V was shortened by 0 bases and J by 0 bases, with 13 bases between the two germline ends. This CDR3 region has 16 residues. The CDR3: CSVEDLRADSTDTQYF. Written as DNA, the CDR3 is TGCAGCGTTGAAGATCTTCGGGCAGATAGCACAGATACGCAGTATTTT.

In the case of this clonotype: A read error may be the cause here, since a much bigger clone is one base away. V and J are TRBV10-3 and TRBJ2-7; 8 bases are shared with TRBD2. Looked up from germline, CDR1 is ENHRY and CDR2 is SYGVKD. The J segment lost 3 bases and the V segment lost 2 bases, leaving 6 bases of the junction unmatched. This CDR3 spans 15 amino acids. DNA of the CDR3: TGTGCCATCAGTGAGGCTACCGGGGGGGGCTACGAGCAGTACTTC. Amino acid sequence: CAISEATGGGYEQYF.

In this sample, this clonotype turned up a few times. This clone may be a read error of a much larger clone one base away. This rearrangement joins TRBV29-1 to TRBJ2-7, with 10 bases fitting TRBD2. The J segment lost 7 bases and the V segment lost 1 base, leaving 10 bases of the junction unmatched. Germline CDR1 is SQVTM and CDR2 is ANQGSEA. The CDR3 is made up of 15 amino acids. CDR3 sequence: CSVEGGLAASNEQYF. In DNA form, the CDR3 reads TGCAGCGTTGAAGGCGGACTAGCGGCTTCTAATGAGCAGTACTTC.